Following are 23 T cell receptor beta chains from one sample sequenced in a study of CD8 T cells in ankylosing spondylitis. Whole-study findings and limits: Blood of patients with ankylosing spondylitis appeared to be characterized by a TCR beta motif of eight highly homologous variants.

TCRdb independently ran MiXCR on the 5' RACE reads; one entry per CDR3 protein. This sample has around 890,000 distinct CDR3 sequences, with 10% to 15% found just once. Antigens of these TCRs are unknown. The source material was blood, either unsorted or a sorted T cell fraction (not recorded which). All receptors come from a male donor with ankylosing spondylitis.

This chain joins TRBV9 and TRBJ2-1; 11 nucleotides agree with TRBD1. The trim removed 3 bases at V and 3 bases at J, leaving 5 bases unmatched. The CDR3 runs 16 residues. CDR1 is SGDLS and CDR2 is YYNGEE in the germline V gene. The CDR3 DNA reads TGTGCCAGCAGCGCCAGGACAGGGGGCTACTACAATGAGCAGTTCTTC. Translating it yields CASSARTGGYYNEQFF. The full variable domain, in which reference TRBV9 and TRBJ2-1 provide the parts outside the CDR3, is DSGVTQTPKHLITATGQRVTLRCSPRSGDLSVYWYQQSLDQGLQFLIQYYNGEERAKGNILERFSAQQFPDLHSELNLSSLELGDSALYFCASSARTGGYYNEQFFGPGTRLTVL.

V and J are TRBV5-6 and TRBJ2-1; 13 nucleotides align to TRBD2. The CDR3 loop spans 21 amino acids. CDR1 is SGHDT and CDR2 is YYEEEE in the germline V gene. Trimming at V came to 1 base and at J to 5 bases, leaving 18 bases not matched to a gene. Written as DNA, the CDR3 is TGTGCCAGCAGCTTGCCGCATATCATAACTAGCGGGAGGGCCCTCCACAATGAGCAGTTCTTC. Its protein product is CASSLPHIITSGRALHNEQFF.

The rearrangement links TRBV19 to TRBJ1-5; TRBD1 matches at 8 bases. The germline V gene has CDR1 LNHDA and CDR2 SQIVND (reference sequence). This CDR3 has 15 residues. With V trimmed by 7 bases and J by 5 bases, 10 bases remained unmatched. The CDR3: CASTPPGTGYQPQHF. In nucleotides, the CDR3 is TGTGCCAGTACCCCCCCGGGGACAGGATATCAGCCCCAGCATTTT.

CDR3: CASRPDLSGNTIYF. DNA of the CDR3: TGTGCCAGCAGACCAGATCTCTCTGGAAACACCATATATTTT. The J gene is TRBJ1-3, the V gene TRBV27; no reliable D call. Germline V gene lookup returns CDR1 MNHEY and CDR2 SMNVEV (reference sequence). CDR3 size: 14 residues. Trimming shortened V by 6 bases and J by 0 bases, and 9 bases separated the two germline ends.

The J gene is TRBJ2-4, the V gene TRBV4-2, with D possibly TRBD2 on 6 matching bases. V lost 0 bases to trimming and J lost 1 base, with 19 bases between them. This CDR3 has 19 amino acids. CDR1 and CDR2 (germline): LGHNA, YNFKEQ. This CDR3 is CASSQDSWASVSAKNIQYF. CDR3 nucleotide sequence: TGTGCCAGCAGCCAAGATAGCTGGGCTAGCGTTAGTGCCAAAAACATTCAGTACTTC.

This rearrangement joins TRBV30 to TRBJ2-7, with D unclear. Germline V gives CDR1 GTSNPN, CDR2 SVGIG (reference sequence). The CDR3 sequence is 12 residues long. The germline V and J ends were trimmed by 5 bases and 2 bases, with 10 bases remaining between them. CDR3 nucleotide sequence: TGTGCCTGGTCCGAACACCCCTACGAGCAGTACTTC. Translation: CAWSEHPYEQYF.

The rearrangement links TRBV7-9 to TRBJ1-5; D possibly corresponds to TRBD1 (5 bases). The V end lost 1 base, the J end lost 3 bases, and 10 bases lay between the germline ends. The CDR3 is 15 residues long. Germline CDR1 and CDR2: SEHNR and FQNEAQ (reference sequence). CDR3 coding DNA: TGTGCCAGCAGCTTAGGGGGACCCCTCAATCAGCCCCAGCATTTT. It encodes CASSLGGPLNQPQHF. The whole variable domain, remainder taken from reference TRBV7-9 and TRBJ1-5, is DTGVSQNPRHKITKRGQNVTFRCDPISEHNRLYWYRQTLGQGPEFLTYFQNEAQLEKSRLLSDRFSAERPKGSFSTLEIQRTEQGDSAMYLCASSLGGPLNQPQHFGDGTRLSIL.

This clonotype was detected ten times or more. The J gene is TRBJ1-2, the V gene TRBV5-1; possibly TRBD1 for D (5 bases). Germline V gives CDR1 SGHRS, CDR2 YFSETQ. CDR3 length: 13 residues. With 3 bases removed from V and 8 bases from J, the gap between germline ends came to 14 bases. CDR3 coding DNA: TGCGCCAGCAGCTCGGGGCCCAGTCGGGGCTACACCTTC. This gives the protein CASSSGPSRGYTF.

This clonotype was seen ten or more times. The J gene is TRBJ2-7, the V gene TRBV4-3; weak D call: TRBD2 (6 bases). Trimming stripped 3 bases from V and 4 bases from J, with 10 bases between. The CDR3 consists of 13 residues. CDR1 is LGHNA and CDR2 is YSLEER in the germline V gene. CDR3 residues: CASSQLRGYEQYF. The CDR3 bases are TGCGCCAGCAGCCAGTTGCGGGGATACGAGCAGTACTTC.

The chain uses TRBV27 and TRBJ2-1; 7 bases line up with TRBD2. The germline V gene encodes CDR1 MNHEY and CDR2 SMNVEV (reference sequence). V shed 2 bases, J shed 8 bases, and the junction held 3 bases outside the gene matches. CDR3 length: 13 amino acids. CDR3 DNA sequence: TGTGCCAGCAGTTTAGGACTAGAGTATGAGCAGTTCTTC. Translated, it gives CASSLGLEYEQFF.

At least ten counts were recorded for this clonotype. CDR3 loop: CASSLGRFSGILYNEQFF. DNA for the CDR3: TGTGCCAGCAGCTTAGGAAGATTTAGCGGGATTTTATACAATGAGCAGTTCTTC. The rearrangement uses TRBV11-1 and TRBJ2-1, with 8 nucleotides matching TRBD2. This CDR3 region has 18 residues. V lost 1 base and J lost 4; bases outside the gene matches: 12. Germline assignment: CDR1 SGHAT and CDR2 FQDESV (reference sequence).

The chain couples TRBV5-1 to TRBJ2-3, with 10 nucleotides matching TRBD1. CDR1 and CDR2 (germline): SGHRS, YFSETQ. The CDR3 extends over 15 amino acids. The V gene end was trimmed by 0 bases and the J gene end by 10 bases; junction bases not matched to a gene: 8. The CDR3 loop reads CASSLAPGQGLPQYF. DNA for the CDR3: TGCGCCAGCAGCTTGGCACCGGGACAGGGGCTTCCGCAGTATTTT.

The V and J genes are TRBV9 and TRBJ2-1; 9 positions match TRBD2. The CDR3 length is 17 residues. The ends lost 0 bases at V and 4 bases at J; junction bases unmatched: 8. Germline assignment: CDR1 SGDLS and CDR2 YYNGEE. The CDR3 here is CASSVGGNSGGYNEQFF. CDR3 DNA sequence: TGTGCCAGCAGCGTAGGCGGTAATAGCGGGGGATACAATGAGCAGTTCTTC. The whole variable domain, filled in from reference TRBV9 and TRBJ2-1, reads DSGVTQTPKHLITATGQRVTLRCSPRSGDLSVYWYQQSLDQGLQFLIQYYNGEERAKGNILERFSAQQFPDLHSELNLSSLELGDSALYFCASSVGGNSGGYNEQFFGPGTRLTVL.

In its sample, this clonotype was seen many times. The rearrangement joins TRBV29-1 to TRBJ1-2, with D unclear. Germline assignment: CDR1 SQVTM and CDR2 ANQGSEA. The CDR3 has 12 residues. Trimming cost V 6 bases and J 6 bases, with 14 bases left between them. The CDR3 sequence: CSVQRTVNGYTF. CDR3 nucleotide sequence: TGCAGCGTCCAAAGGACGGTAAATGGCTACACCTTC.

In this sample, this clonotype turned up many times. The chain uses TRBV24-1 and TRBJ2-3; no firm D call. CDR1 is KGHDR and CDR2 is SFDVKD in the germline V gene. The CDR3 totals 13 residues. Deletions cut 1 base from V and 3 bases from J, with 4 bases between. The CDR3 reads CATSDFGTDTQYF. The DNA of the CDR3 is TGTGCCACCAGTGATTTTGGGACAGATACGCAGTATTTT.

CDR3 loop: CASSYSQGVGEQYF. The CDR3 nucleotides read TGTGCCAGCAGTTACTCCCAGGGTGTAGGTGAGCAGTACTTC. This rearrangement joins TRBV6-5 to TRBJ2-7; D is perhaps TRBD1 (5 bases). Trimming took off 0 bases at V and 7 bases at J, with 13 bases between the two ends. Germline CDR1 reads MNHEY; CDR2 reads SVGAGI. CDR3 length equals 14 residues.

This chain joins TRBV6-1 and TRBJ2-1, with TRBD1 matching 7 bases. The ends lost 5 bases at V and 10 bases at J; junction bases unmatched: 5. The CDR3 runs to 12 residues. Germline lookup yields CDR1 MNHNS and CDR2 SASEGT. The CDR3 sequence: CASSPGTAEQFF. The CDR3 coding sequence is TGTGCCAGCAGTCCTGGGACAGCCGAGCAGTTCTTC.

The table lists this clonotype with many counts. The rearrangement links TRBV7-2 to TRBJ1-5; no reliable D call. Germline CDR1 is SGHTA and CDR2 is FQGNSA. With 5 bases removed from V and 0 bases from J, the gap between germline ends came to 8 bases. The CDR3 runs 14 residues. The CDR3 DNA follows: TGTGCCAGCAGCGTAAAAAATAGCAATCAGCCCCAGCATTTT. Translated, it gives CASSVKNSNQPQHF.

The chain joins TRBV2 to TRBJ1-5; D unclear. This CDR3 is 13 amino acids long. The germline V gene encodes CDR1 SNHLY and CDR2 FYNNEI. V gave up 4 bases and J gave up 4 bases, with 8 bases separating them. CDR3 bases: TGTGCCAGCAGTGGCTCGTATAATCAGCCCCAGCATTTT. It encodes CASSGSYNQPQHF.

At least ten counts were recorded for this clonotype. The V gene is TRBV12-3 or TRBV12-4, the J gene TRBJ1-2, with no clear D. V lost 3 bases to trimming and J lost 4 bases, with 3 bases between them. The CDR3 consists of 11 residues. CDR3 coding DNA: TGTGCCAGCAGTTTCAGCTATGGCTACACCTTC. This translates into CASSFSYGYTF.

This clonotype was found a few times. The V gene is TRBV6-5, the J gene TRBJ1-3; D not certain. The CDR3 spans 13 residues. V dropped 2 bases and J dropped 4 bases, with 6 bases sitting between them. In germline, CDR1 is MNHEY, CDR2 SVGAGI. CDR3 protein: CASSYAFGNTIYF. The CDR3, as DNA: TGTGCCAGCAGTTACGCTTTCGGAAACACCATATATTTT.

The V and J genes are TRBV20-1 and TRBJ1-2, with unresolved D. Germline CDR1 reads DFQATT; CDR2 reads SNEGSKA (reference sequence). This CDR3 spans 12 amino acids. The germline V and J ends were trimmed by 0 bases and 6 bases, with 8 bases remaining between them. CDR3 in DNA: TGCAGTGCTAGAGATTGGAATGATGGCTACACCTTC. Its protein product is CSARDWNDGYTF.

The sample holds a few counts of this clonotype. The V call is TRBV20-1, the J call TRBJ2-3; 7 bases align to TRBD2. The CDR3 length is 13 residues. Germline loops: CDR1 DFQATT, CDR2 SNEGSKA (reference sequence). Losses at the gene ends were 6 bases for V and 6 bases for J; bases not matched to a gene: 9. CDR3 residues: CSAHYGGSDTQYF. The CDR3 DNA follows: TGCAGTGCCCACTACGGGGGGAGCGATACGCAGTATTTT.